These 29 T cell receptor beta chains came from one sample sequenced in a study of blood T cell repertoires in COVID-19. Data came from immunoSEQ multiplex PCR; TCRdb stores just in-frame clones and leaves some out. Here the sample spans about 240,000 clones, roughly four fifths being singletons. The material sequenced was peripheral blood. The receptors come from a woman aged 55-69 years with active or convalescent COVID-19.

The table lists this clone with a few counts. This chain connects TRBV5-6 to TRBJ2-3; a possible D gene is TRBD2 (5 bases). Germline values: CDR1 SGHDT, CDR2 YYEEEE. The CDR3 is made up of 17 amino acids. Trimming stripped 1 base from V and 1 base from J, with 16 bases between. CDR3 in DNA: TGTGCCAGCAGCTTGATGAGTGGGGTCGGGGGCACAGATACGCAGTATTTT. Amino acid sequence: CASSLMSGVGGTDTQYF. The complete variable domain, with remaining parts taken from reference TRBV5-6 and TRBJ2-3, reads DAGVTQSPTHLIKTRGQQVTLRCSPKSGHDTVSWYQQALGQGPQFIFQYYEEEERQRGNFPDRFSGHQFPNYSSELNVNALLLGDSALYLCASSLMSGVGGTDTQYFGPGTRLTVL.

This chain joins TRBV19 and TRBJ2-7, with TRBD2 identical over 10 bases. The CDR3 runs 15 residues. With V trimmed by 2 bases and J by 3 bases, 4 bases remained unmatched. The germline gives CDR1 LNHDA, CDR2 SQIVND (reference sequence). The CDR3 nucleotides are TGTGCCAGTAGTATAACGCTAGCGGGGGTCTACGAGCAGTACTTC. It codes for CASSITLAGVYEQYF. The variable domain in full, with the rest retrieved from reference TRBV19 and TRBJ2-7, is DGGITQSPKYLFRKEGQNVTLSCEQNLNHDAMYWYRQDPGQGLRLIYYSQIVNDFQKGDIAEGYSVSREKKESFPLTVTSAQKNPTAFYLCASSITLAGVYEQYFGPGTRLTVT.

The count of this clone is one. V gene TRBV6-2 or TRBV6-3 combines with J gene TRBJ1-2; unclear D gene. Germline CDR1 MNHEY, CDR2 SVGEGT. Trimming stripped 6 bases from V and 6 bases from J, with 11 bases between. The CDR3 runs 12 residues. The CDR3 is CASSPRGHGYTF. The DNA for the CDR3 is TGTGCCAGCAGCCCTCGAGGGCATGGCTACACCTTC.

The chain is built from TRBV18 and TRBJ2-7; D might be TRBD1 (7 bases). The CDR3 is 12 amino acids. The germline V gene encodes CDR1 KGHSH and CDR2 LQKENI. With 6 bases removed from V and 8 bases from J, the gap between germline ends came to 14 bases. CDR3 protein: CASSFQGGQQYF. CDR3 nucleotide sequence: TGTGCCAGCTCTTTCCAGGGGGGTCAGCAGTACTTC.

V gene TRBV12-3 or TRBV12-4 combines with J gene TRBJ2-6; D uncertain. The V and J ends lost 5 bases and 1 base respectively, with 3 bases between them. The CDR3 consists of 13 residues. The CDR3 nucleotides read TGTGCCAGCAGTCCGTCTGGGGCCAACGTCCTGACTTTC. Its protein is CASSPSGANVLTF.

The chain combines TRBV5-1 with TRBJ2-3; TRBD1 agrees at 9 bases. Germline lookup yields CDR1 SGHRS and CDR2 YFSETQ. This CDR3 has 17 residues. Unmatched junction bases numbered 10, after V lost 2 bases and J lost 3 bases. In DNA form, the CDR3 reads TGCGCCAGCAGCTTCCGGGACAGGGTACGTGGAACAGATACGCAGTATTTT. Translating gives CASSFRDRVRGTDTQYF.

The chain uses TRBV5-1 and TRBJ2-5; 9 bases line up with TRBD2. Germline CDR1 reads SGHRS; CDR2 reads YFSETQ. Trimming removed 1 base from V and 2 bases from J; junction bases left unmatched: 9. CDR3 length: 17 amino acids. The CDR3 bases are TGCGCCAGCAGCTTGATCCCCACAGCGGGGGGACAAGAGACCCAGTACTTC. It yields the protein CASSLIPTAGGQETQYF.

As concerns this clone: Other DNA sequences of this sample code for an identical CDR3. The chain joins TRBV6-5 to TRBJ2-2; tentative D call: TRBD1 (6 bases). Trimming took 5 bases from V and 8 from J, leaving 9 bases between them. The CDR3 has 12 amino acids. Germline V gene lookup returns CDR1 MNHEY and CDR2 SVGAGI. This chain's CDR3 is CASSRGTGELFF. CDR3 nucleotides: TGTGCCAGCAGTCGAGGGACAGGGGAGCTGTTTTTT.

The rearrangement uses TRBV2 and TRBJ1-1; D remains unclear. V lost 6 bases and J lost 7, with 15 bases in between. Per the germline V gene, CDR1 is SNHLY and CDR2 is FYNNEI. The CDR3 has 13 residues. The CDR3 DNA reads as TGTGCCAGCAGCATACTACGGCGGGATGAAGCTTTCTTT. Protein sequence: CASSILRRDEAFF.

The count of this clone is one. The chain employs TRBV2 and TRBJ2-7; 11 positions match TRBD2. This CDR3 contains 15 residues. The germline V gene encodes CDR1 SNHLY and CDR2 FYNNEI. After removal of 1 base from V and 3 bases from J, the junction contained 2 bases not matched to a gene. CDR3 protein: CASSEGLAGIYEQYF. The CDR3 DNA reads TGTGCCAGCAGTGAAGGACTAGCGGGGATCTACGAGCAGTACTTC.

The rearrangement links TRBV6-6 to TRBJ1-4; D is unclear. Per germline, CDR1 MNHNY and CDR2 SVGAGI (reference sequence). V was trimmed by 8 bases and J by 5 bases, leaving 6 bases between them. The CDR3 consists of 11 residues. The CDR3 loop reads CASSTNEKLFF. As DNA, the CDR3 is TGTGCCAGCTCCACAAATGAAAAACTGTTTTTT.

V usage is TRBV30 and J usage is TRBJ1-5, with D perhaps TRBD1 (5 bases). The V gene's germline CDR1 is GTSNPN and CDR2 SVGIG (reference sequence). The ends were cut back, 6 bases at V and 6 bases at J, with 15 bases in the middle. This CDR3 is 13 amino acids long. Here the CDR3 DNA reads TGTGCCTGTTCGAGCGACAGCGCTCAGCCCCAGCATTTT. It yields the protein CACSSDSAQPQHF.

The chain carries TRBV6-5 and TRBJ2-5; 8 bases map to TRBD1. The CDR3 is made up of 15 amino acids. Trimming at V came to 2 bases and at J to 5 bases, leaving 7 bases not matched to a gene. Germline V gene sequence: CDR1 MNHEY, CDR2 SVGAGI. The CDR3 DNA is TGTGCCAGCAGTTACCTCCAGGGGGCGGGGGAGACCCAGTACTTC. Protein: CASSYLQGAGETQYF.

The chain has TRBV16 and TRBJ1-2, with D maybe TRBD1 (6 bases). Trimming took 4 bases from V and 0 from J, leaving 9 bases between them. This CDR3 is built from 14 residues. Germline V lookup: CDR1 KGHSY, CDR2 FQNENV. The CDR3 DNA is TGTGCCAGCAGCCTAGGACAGACTAACTATGGCTACACCTTC. It codes for CASSLGQTNYGYTF.

The genes are TRBV7-8 and TRBJ2-1; 12 nucleotides agree with TRBD2. Germline V gene lookup returns CDR1 SGHVS and CDR2 FQNEAQ. This CDR3 has 16 residues. V was clipped by 4 bases and J by 4 bases; unmatched bases: 5. In nucleotides, the CDR3 is TGTGCCAGCAGCTCCGGGACTAGCGGGCCATACAATGAGCAGTTCTTC. This translates into CASSSGTSGPYNEQFF.

The chain links TRBV27 to TRBJ1-2, with TRBD1 identical over 7 bases. In germline, CDR1 is MNHEY, CDR2 SMNVEV (reference sequence). The V segment lost 2 bases and the J segment 8 bases; nucleotides outside the gene matches: 8. This CDR3 comprises 14 residues. As DNA, the CDR3 is TGTGCCAGCAGTTTAAACAGGGGCGCGGGAGGCTACACCTTC. Translated: CASSLNRGAGGYTF.

The rearrangement joins TRBV7-3 to TRBJ2-1, with TRBD2 matching 14 bases. CDR1 and CDR2 from the germline V gene are SGHTA and FQGTGA. V lost 3 bases and J lost 8; bases outside the gene matches: 9. The CDR3 is made up of 17 amino acids. The CDR3 here is CASSFSGLAGGNHEQFF. In DNA form, the CDR3 reads TGTGCCAGCAGCTTCTCCGGACTAGCGGGGGGAAACCATGAGCAGTTCTTC.

This clone was picked up a small number of times. The rearrangement joins TRBV6-2 or TRBV6-3 to TRBJ1-6; no clear D gene. There are 15 residues in the CDR3. Per the germline V gene, CDR1 is MNHEY and CDR2 is SVGEGT. V was shortened by 0 bases and J by 5 bases, with 8 bases between the two germline ends. The CDR3 loop reads CASSYSPRNNSPLHF. For the CDR3, the DNA is TGTGCCAGCAGTTACTCCCCCAGGAATAATTCACCCCTCCACTTT.

This clone showed up just a few times. The chain has TRBV6-6 and TRBJ1-3; 8 bases map to TRBD1. Germline V gene lookup returns CDR1 MNHNY and CDR2 SVGAGI (reference sequence). This CDR3 region has 14 residues. After removal of 5 bases from V and 1 base from J, the junction contained 1 base not matched to a gene. CDR3 DNA sequence: TGTGCCAGCAGTCGACAGGGGTCTGGAAACACCATATATTTT. Translation: CASSRQGSGNTIYF.

This clone was counted once. The chain uses TRBV30 and TRBJ2-5; 11 bases align to TRBD2. This CDR3 is built from 14 residues. Germline V lookup: CDR1 GTSNPN, CDR2 SVGIG (reference sequence). V dropped 2 bases and J dropped 2; count of bases not matched to a gene: 1. The DNA for the CDR3 is TGTGCCTGGAGTCGGACTAGCGGGCAAGAGACCCAGTACTTC. Translating gives CAWSRTSGQETQYF.

This chain links TRBV5-1 with TRBJ2-1; D not certain. V dropped 0 bases and J dropped 4 bases, with 20 bases sitting between them. Germline CDR1 reads SGHRS; CDR2 reads YFSETQ. The CDR3 contains 18 residues. The CDR3 reads CASSLGYLGAGVYNEQFF. CDR3 bases: TGCGCCAGCAGCTTGGGTTACTTGGGCGCAGGCGTATACAATGAGCAGTTCTTC.

The rearrangement links TRBV6-6 to TRBJ1-4, with D tentatively TRBD1 (5 bases). The germline V and J ends were trimmed by 2 bases and 3 bases, with 10 bases remaining between them. The CDR3 spans 15 residues. CDR1 and CDR2 (germline): MNHNY, SVGAGI (reference sequence). CDR3 DNA sequence: TGTGCCAGCAGTTACGGTGACAGCTCTAATGAAAAACTGTTTTTT. Its translation is CASSYGDSSNEKLFF.

V and J are TRBV5-4 and TRBJ2-7; 7 bases are shared with TRBD1. CDR3 length: 15 residues. Trimming removed 1 base from V and 3 bases from J; junction bases left unmatched: 7. From germline, CDR1 is SGHNT and CDR2 YYREEE (reference sequence). CDR3 nucleotides: TGTGCCAGCAGCTTGACCGGGACAGCGAGCTACGAGCAGTACTTC. Translated, it gives CASSLTGTASYEQYF.

With regard to this clone: At the DNA level, this CDR3 is encoded by other sequences in the same sample as well. The chain recombines TRBV18 with TRBJ2-7; the match to TRBD1 covers 8 bases. This CDR3 comprises 14 residues. Germline loops: CDR1 KGHSH, CDR2 LQKENI. Trimming took 3 bases from V and 4 from J; bases not matched to a gene: 5. The CDR3 nucleotides are TGTGCCAGCTCACCTAGGACAGGGCTTTACGAGCAGTACTTC. Amino acid sequence: CASSPRTGLYEQYF.

The CDR3 sequence: CASSPRRTAGDGYTF. The CDR3 nucleotides read TGTGCCAGCAGCCCTAGGAGGACGGCAGGGGACGGCTACACCTTC. V gene TRBV7-9 combines with J gene TRBJ1-2; maybe TRBD1 (6 bases). The CDR3 has 15 residues. Trimming pared 5 bases from V and 8 bases from J, leaving 21 bases between. Looked up from germline, CDR1 is SEHNR and CDR2 is FQNEAQ (reference sequence).

The gene calls are TRBV3-1 (or the pseudogene TRBV3-2) and TRBJ2-3; 8 bases match TRBD2. The trim removed 2 bases at V and 0 bases at J, leaving 4 bases unmatched. Germline lookup yields CDR1 LGHDT and CDR2 YNNKEL (reference sequence). There are 16 residues in the CDR3. The CDR3 coding sequence is TGTGCCAGCAGCCAAACTAGCGGACCTAGCACAGATACGCAGTATTTT. This encodes CASSQTSGPSTDTQYF.

The chain couples TRBV11-3 to TRBJ1-1; D is unclear. V was shortened by 2 bases and J by 1 base, with 5 bases between the two germline ends. Germline assignment: CDR1 SGHNT and CDR2 YENEEA. The CDR3 runs to 13 residues. CDR3 coding DNA: TGTGCCAGCAGCTTATCCGGGAACACTGAAGCTTTCTTT. Residues: CASSLSGNTEAFF.

This chain joins TRBV7-3 and TRBJ2-3; possibly TRBD1 for D (6 bases). Germline V gene data show CDR1 as SGHTA and CDR2 as FQGTGA. Trimming pared 5 bases from V and 9 bases from J, leaving 15 bases between. The CDR3 consists of 13 residues. The CDR3 is CASSPNSGDTQYF. The CDR3 DNA reads TGTGCCAGCAGCCCGAATTCAGGGGACACGCAGTATTTT.

This clone was counted many times. The chain couples TRBV5-1 to TRBJ2-1; possibly TRBD2 for D (6 bases). V lost 5 bases and J lost 8, with 20 bases in between. This CDR3 has 15 residues. CDR1 SGHRS and CDR2 YFSETQ come from the germline V gene. As DNA, the CDR3 is TGCGCCAGCAGTTTTGGAGGGTCGGGGTTGGATGAGCAGTTCTTC. Translated: CASSFGGSGLDEQFF.